These 20 T cell receptor beta chains were all obtained from the same sample, sequenced in a study of cytomegalovirus exposure and HLA in healthy donors. A multiplex PCR was run with 60 Vbeta primers and 13 Jbeta primers. TCRdb's copy holds only in-frame clones and misses some; the assay was immunoSEQ multiplex PCR. Of under 110,000 clones in the sample, roughly 82% were seen once. The sequenced sample was PBMCs. These receptors were taken from a man in his forties or fifties in good health and CMV-seronegative.

The rearrangement uses TRBV7-9 and TRBJ2-5; TRBD1 might be the D (5 bases). The V gene lost 1 base and the J gene lost 2 bases, with 11 bases spanning the gap. CDR3 length: 15 amino acids. CDR1 and CDR2 from the germline V gene are SEHNR and FQNEAQ (reference sequence). The chain's CDR3 is CASSLVLGRQETQYF. The CDR3 DNA reads as TGTGCCAGCAGCTTAGTACTGGGGCGTCAAGAGACCCAGTACTTC.

The V gene is TRBV6-5, the J gene TRBJ2-1; 7 bases are a match to TRBD2. There are 12 residues in the CDR3. V was pared by 8 bases and J by 3 bases, with 1 base of the junction left unmatched. Germline V gene sequence: CDR1 MNHEY, CDR2 SVGAGI. CDR3 sequence (DNA): TGTGCCAGCGGCGGGAGCTACAATGAGCAGTTCTTC. Its protein product is CASGGSYNEQFF.

This chain links TRBV7-2 with TRBJ1-2; possibly TRBD1 for D (6 bases). Trimming removed 1 base at V and 7 bases at J, with 13 bases between. Germline V gene lookup returns CDR1 SGHTA and CDR2 FQGNSA. This CDR3 region has 14 residues. The CDR3 here is CASSLGTGNRGYTF. Written as DNA, the CDR3 is TGTGCCAGCAGCTTAGGTACAGGGAATCGTGGCTACACCTTC.

The rearrangement uses TRBV7-2 and TRBJ1-6; no firm D call. V lost 0 bases and J lost 0, with 9 bases in between. Germline V gene lookup returns CDR1 SGHTA and CDR2 FQGNSA. CDR3 size: 17 residues. CDR3 in DNA: TGTGCCAGCAGCTTAGCGGGGAGGAGCTCCTATAATTCACCCCTCCACTTT. Protein sequence: CASSLAGRSSYNSPLHF.

The chain recombines TRBV6-1 with TRBJ1-5; 12 nucleotides agree with TRBD1. CDR1 is MNHNS, CDR2 SASEGT, per germline. J gave up 6 bases and V 9 bases, and 6 bases lay outside the gene matches. This CDR3 is 14 amino acids long. In nucleotides, the CDR3 is TGTGCCAGTCTCCCGGGACAGGGGGCTCAGCCCCAGCATTTT. This translates into CASLPGQGAQPQHF.

The count of this clone is one. The rearrangement joins TRBV27 to TRBJ1-1; no reliable D call. This CDR3 has 13 residues. The germline V gene encodes CDR1 MNHEY and CDR2 SMNVEV (reference sequence). V was clipped by 2 bases and J by 1 base, with 5 bases between them. CDR3 DNA sequence: TGTGCCAGCAGTTTAGTAGAGAACACTGAAGCTTTCTTT. Translating gives CASSLVENTEAFF.

This clone has a handful of counts. This chain uses TRBV7-2 with TRBJ1-2; possibly TRBD1 for D (5 bases). The V gene's germline CDR1 is SGHTA and CDR2 FQGNSA. This CDR3 has 15 amino acids. V was cut by 4 bases and J by 5 bases, with 17 bases left in between. The CDR3 DNA sequence: TGTGCCAGCAGCTCCCAGACAGCACCTCGTTATGGCTACACCTTC. It translates to CASSSQTAPRYGYTF.

The chain recombines TRBV5-8 with TRBJ2-7; D is ambiguous. The CDR3 loop spans 12 amino acids. V lost 1 base and J 5 bases, leaving 7 bases between the germline ends. Per germline, CDR1 SGHTS and CDR2 YDEGEE. Here the CDR3 DNA reads TGTGCCAGCAGCTTGTTACGGGACGAGCAGTACTTC. Its translation: CASSLLRDEQYF.

The V and J genes are TRBV29-1 and TRBJ2-5; TRBD1 matches 10 bases. V gave up 4 bases and J gave up 4 bases; unmatched junction bases: 6. Germline V gene lookup returns CDR1 SQVTM and CDR2 ANQGSEA. The CDR3 consists of 14 residues. CDR3 sequence: CSVVGTGAGETQYF. CDR3 nucleotide sequence: TGCAGCGTTGTGGGGACAGGGGCCGGAGAGACCCAGTACTTC.

J is TRBJ1-5 and V is TRBV15; D is perhaps TRBD1 (5 bases). V was trimmed by 5 bases and J by 4 bases, leaving 9 bases between them. The CDR3 covers 13 residues. Germline-derived CDR1 and CDR2 are LNHNV and YYDKDF (reference sequence). CDR3 sequence: CATSHRQNQPQHF. CDR3 nucleotide sequence: TGTGCCACCAGCCACAGGCAAAATCAGCCCCAGCATTTT.

Comments on this clone: A junction boundary mismatches the germline segment, possibly from a read error. The chain carries TRBV12-5 and TRBJ1-3, with D possibly matching TRBD1 (5 bases). Per the germline V gene, CDR1 is LGHNT and CDR2 is FRNRAP. The CDR3 runs to 15 residues. For the CDR3, the DNA is TGTGCTAGTGGTTTGGTACCCCACGGGGGAAACACCACATATTTT. This encodes CASGLVPHGGNTTYF.

V is TRBV25-1 and J is TRBJ2-7, with 8 positions matching TRBD1. This CDR3 is built from 17 residues. J was trimmed by 2 bases and V by 0 bases; bases with no gene match: 9. Germline V lookup: CDR1 MGHDK, CDR2 SYGVNS. CDR3 nucleotides: TGTGCCAGCAGTGAATATGGGACAGGCCCTAAAGCCTACGAGCAGTACGTC. Amino acid sequence: CASSEYGTGPKAYEQYV.

V usage is TRBV5-1 and J usage is TRBJ2-1, with TRBD2 identical over 11 bases. The V and J ends lost 0 bases and 4 bases, in that order; junction bases with no gene match: 3. Germline loops: CDR1 SGHRS, CDR2 YFSETQ. This CDR3 is built from 16 residues. The DNA for the CDR3 is TGCGCCAGCAGCTTGGAGGGGACTAGCGGATACAATGAGCAGTTCTTC. This translates into CASSLEGTSGYNEQFF.

The V gene is TRBV9, the J gene TRBJ1-5; D call uncertain. V dropped 3 bases and J dropped 7 bases, with 14 bases sitting between them. This CDR3 has 14 amino acids. Germline V gene sequence: CDR1 SGDLS, CDR2 YYNGEE. In DNA, the CDR3 is TGTGCCAGCAGCGAGGAGGGCGCGGGCCAGCCCCAGCATTTT. It codes for CASSEEGAGQPQHF.

This clone was seen a few times. The CDR3 sequence is CASSVRGLGNSPLHF. CDR3 sequence (DNA): TGTGCCAGCAGTGTCCGGGGGTTAGGAAATTCACCCCTCCACTTT. The rearrangement joins TRBV27 to TRBJ1-6, with D maybe TRBD1 (5 bases). V was cut by 5 bases and J by 7 bases, with 15 bases left in between. Germline V gene lookup returns CDR1 MNHEY and CDR2 SMNVEV (reference sequence). The CDR3 has 15 amino acids.

The chain couples TRBV7-2 to TRBJ1-5, with D possibly being TRBD1 (6 bases). The CDR3 has 15 amino acids. The V and J ends lost 4 bases and 5 bases respectively, with 15 bases between them. The V gene's germline CDR1 is SGHTA and CDR2 FQGNSA. DNA of the CDR3: TGTGCCAGCAGCTCCGGACAGCTCGATTATCAGCCCCAGCATTTT. It encodes CASSSGQLDYQPQHF.

V is TRBV6-6 and J is TRBJ1-2; D is possibly TRBD1 (6 bases). This CDR3 has 14 amino acids. Per the germline V gene, CDR1 is MNHNY and CDR2 is SVGAGI (reference sequence). Trimming removed 1 base from V and 6 bases from J, with 12 bases in between. CDR3 sequence reads: CASSYWDIRNGYTF. The CDR3 bases are TGTGCCAGCAGTTACTGGGACATCAGGAATGGCTACACCTTC.

The gene calls are TRBV30 and TRBJ1-1; a weak D match, TRBD1 (5 bases). CDR1 and CDR2 from the germline V gene are GTSNPN and SVGIG (reference sequence). The CDR3 totals 15 residues. The V and J ends lost 0 bases and 5 bases respectively, with 16 bases between them. CDR3 amino acids: CAWSVRVLRGTEAFF. In DNA, the CDR3 is TGTGCCTGGAGTGTTCGCGTTCTAAGGGGTACTGAAGCTTTCTTT.

About this clone itself: Other nucleotide sequences in the sample specify the same CDR3. The CDR3 DNA follows: TGTGCCAGCAGTTTCGGGGTAAATCAGCCCCAGCATTTT. Translating it yields CASSFGVNQPQHF. The rearrangement uses TRBV27 and TRBJ1-5; D gene uncertain. The CDR3 covers 13 residues. Germline lookup yields CDR1 MNHEY and CDR2 SMNVEV (reference sequence). V shed 3 bases and J shed 4 bases, with 7 bases lying between them.

This chain connects TRBV6-5 to TRBJ2-2, with 10 nucleotides matching TRBD2. This CDR3 is built from 15 residues. The germline V gene encodes CDR1 MNHEY and CDR2 SVGAGI. V was clipped by 6 bases and J by 7 bases; unmatched bases: 8. CDR3 sequence (DNA): TGTGCCAGCAGGTCCCTAGCGGGGGAGTTCGGGGAGCTGTTTTTT. It is translated as CASRSLAGEFGELFF.